This TCR beta chain originates from a study of T-cell reconstitution after alpha-beta-depleted transplantation in children. In regard to this clonotype: Its cognate antigen is unknown.

The CDR3 is 17 residues long. Trimming cost V 3 bases and J 0 bases, with 19 bases left between them. Germline V gene lookup returns CDR1 DFQATT and CDR2 SNEGSKA (reference sequence). TCRbeta library preparation incorporated unique molecular identifiers. MiXCR was run by TCRdb on the PCR reads, yielding one entry per CDR3 protein. The sample yields about 98,000 distinct CDR3 sequences, less than 25% seen once. Study-wide points: Fresh T-cell production supplied most of the T-cell counts and diversity seen one year after transplant. The study traced high day-60 TCRbeta diversity in some patients to surviving recipient T cells and thymic progenitors.

This sample comprised PBMCs, obtained before TCRalphabeta/CD19-depleted stem cell transplant. The TCR comes from a boy aged 2 to 10 with acute lymphoblastic leukemia, due to receive a stem cell transplant. This sequence joins TRBV20-1 and TRBJ2-3, with no clear D. DNA of the CDR3: TGCAGTGCTAGCTCACCCTCGACAACAACTAGCACAGATACGCAGTATTTT. This codes for CSASSPSTTTSTDTQYF.